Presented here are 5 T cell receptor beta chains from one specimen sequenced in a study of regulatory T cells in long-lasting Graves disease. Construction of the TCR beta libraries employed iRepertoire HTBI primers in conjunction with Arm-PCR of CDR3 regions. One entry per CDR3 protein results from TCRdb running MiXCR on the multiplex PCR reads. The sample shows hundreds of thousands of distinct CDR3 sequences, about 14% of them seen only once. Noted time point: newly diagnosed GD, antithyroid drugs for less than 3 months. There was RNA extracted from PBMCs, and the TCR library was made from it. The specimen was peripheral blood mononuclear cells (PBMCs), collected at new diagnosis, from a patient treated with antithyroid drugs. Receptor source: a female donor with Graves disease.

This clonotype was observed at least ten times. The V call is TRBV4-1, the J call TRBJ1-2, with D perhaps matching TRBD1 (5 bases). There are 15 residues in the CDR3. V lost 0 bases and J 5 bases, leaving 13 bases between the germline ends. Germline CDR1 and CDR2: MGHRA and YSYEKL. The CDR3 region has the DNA TGCGCCAGCAGCCAAGATCGGGGCGGAGCTTATGGCTACACCTTC. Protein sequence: CASSQDRGGAYGYTF.

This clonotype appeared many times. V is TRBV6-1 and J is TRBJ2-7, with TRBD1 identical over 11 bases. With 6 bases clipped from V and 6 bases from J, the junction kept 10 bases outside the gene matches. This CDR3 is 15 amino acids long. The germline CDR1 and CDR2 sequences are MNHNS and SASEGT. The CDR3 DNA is TGTGCCAGCAGGCCGGGGCGGGGACAGGGGGGCGAGCAGTACTTC. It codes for CASRPGRGQGGEQYF.

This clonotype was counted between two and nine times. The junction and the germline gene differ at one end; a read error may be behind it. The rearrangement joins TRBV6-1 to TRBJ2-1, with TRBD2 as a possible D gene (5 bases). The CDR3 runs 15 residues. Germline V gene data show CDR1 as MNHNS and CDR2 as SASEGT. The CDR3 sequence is CAGSEKTLGADEQFF. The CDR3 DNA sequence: TGTGCCGGCAGTGAAAAGACCCTGGGAGCGGATGAGCAGTTCTTC.

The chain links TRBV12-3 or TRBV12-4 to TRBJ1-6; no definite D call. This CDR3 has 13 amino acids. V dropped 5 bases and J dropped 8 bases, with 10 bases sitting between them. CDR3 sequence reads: CASSTAADSPLHF. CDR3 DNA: TGTGCCAGCAGTACAGCCGCTGATTCACCCCTCCACTTT.

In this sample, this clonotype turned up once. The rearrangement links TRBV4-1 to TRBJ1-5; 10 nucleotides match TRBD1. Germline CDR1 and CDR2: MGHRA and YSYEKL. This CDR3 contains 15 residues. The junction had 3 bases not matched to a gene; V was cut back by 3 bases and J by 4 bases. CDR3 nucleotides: TGCGCCAGCAGCCACCTGGGACAGGGGAATCAGCCCCAGCATTTT. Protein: CASSHLGQGNQPQHF.